The 12 T cell receptor beta chains below come from one sample, sequenced in a study of PD-L1 blockade in urothelial cancer. The repertoire was sequenced with immunoSEQ multiplex PCR; TCRdb's copy has only in-frame clones and lacks some. The sample lists almost 30,000 clones, 87% seen once, with 3.1% in the top ten. The material was PBMCs, obtained around atezolizumab (anti-PD-L1) treatment. Every receptor here comes from a man aged 45-65 years with urothelial cancer.

This chain links TRBV6-1 with TRBJ1-5, with a weak D call TRBD1 (6 bases). TRBJ2-3 explains the end of the DNA better; the J call may be wrong. From germline, CDR1 is MNHNS and CDR2 SASEGT. The CDR3 has 16 residues. The DNA of the CDR3 is TGTGCCAGCAGTGAAGCGGCAGGGGACCCCAATCAGCCCCAGTATTTT. This translates into CASSEAAGDPNQPQYF.

The chain is built from TRBV7-9 and TRBJ2-7, with 10 nucleotides matching TRBD2. Trimming cost V 5 bases and J 0 bases; bases outside gene matches: 4. The CDR3 is 15 residues long. The germline CDR1 and CDR2 sequences are SEHNR and FQNEAQ (reference sequence). The CDR3 protein is CASSRTSGSSYEQYF. CDR3 nucleotides: TGTGCCAGCAGCCGGACTAGCGGCAGCTCCTACGAGCAGTACTTC.

The chain carries TRBV19 and TRBJ2-2; TRBD2 matches at 7 bases. There are 14 residues in the CDR3. Losses at the gene ends were 5 bases for V and 7 bases for J; bases not matched to a gene: 7. CDR1 is LNHDA and CDR2 is SQIVND in the germline V gene (reference sequence). Here the CDR3 reads CASSPRGLGGELFF. The CDR3 DNA reads as TGTGCCAGTAGTCCGCGGGGGTTGGGCGGGGAGCTGTTTTTT.

This clone was recorded a few times. The chain uses TRBV7-2 and TRBJ1-3; 7 bases are shared with TRBD1. With V trimmed by 4 bases and J by 3 bases, 6 bases remained unmatched. This CDR3 contains 15 residues. CDR1 is SGHTA, CDR2 FQGNSA, per germline. The DNA of the CDR3 is TGTGCCAGCAGCTCGGGGACAGCCCGTGGAAACACCATATATTTT. It encodes CASSSGTARGNTIYF.

The gene calls are TRBV5-1 and TRBJ2-1, with D possibly TRBD1 on 6 matching bases. The CDR3 contains 14 residues. Per the germline V gene, CDR1 is SGHRS and CDR2 is YFSETQ. With 4 bases removed from V and 1 base from J, the gap between germline ends came to 9 bases. The CDR3 sequence: CASSGTISYNEQFF. The DNA for the CDR3 is TGCGCCAGCAGCGGGACAATTTCCTACAATGAGCAGTTCTTC.

The chain is built from TRBV29-1 and TRBJ2-1; TRBD1 aligns across 11 bases. This CDR3 comprises 17 residues. Unmatched junction bases numbered 10, after V lost 1 base and J lost 5 bases. Germline assignment: CDR1 SQVTM and CDR2 ANQGSEA. The CDR3 nucleotides read TGCAGCGTTGAAGGAGGTACCGGACAGGGGGCCCACAATGAGCAGTTCTTC. It codes for CSVEGGTGQGAHNEQFF.

This sequence joins TRBV19 and TRBJ2-7; 9 bases are a match to TRBD1. Germline CDR1 and CDR2: LNHDA and SQIVND (reference sequence). The junction had 10 bases not matched to a gene; V was cut back by 3 bases and J by 7 bases. The CDR3 sequence is 15 residues long. CDR3 nucleotides: TGTGCCAGTAGTATCCCCGCACAGGGGGCGGGGGAGCAGTACTTC. This encodes CASSIPAQGAGEQYF. The complete variable domain, with remaining parts taken from reference TRBV19 and TRBJ2-7, reads DGGITQSPKYLFRKEGQNVTLSCEQNLNHDAMYWYRQDPGQGLRLIYYSQIVNDFQKGDIAEGYSVSREKKESFPLTVTSAQKNPTAFYLCASSIPAQGAGEQYFGPGTRLTVT.

The chain uses TRBV6-5 and TRBJ2-7; 8 nucleotides agree with TRBD1. This CDR3 region has 15 residues. Germline CDR1 is MNHEY and CDR2 is SVGAGI. The ends lost 3 bases at V and 1 base at J; junction bases unmatched: 5. The CDR3 sequence is CASSYQGASSYEQYF. The CDR3 region has the DNA TGTGCCAGCAGTTATCAGGGGGCGAGTTCCTACGAGCAGTACTTC.

The chain employs TRBV7-2 and TRBJ2-3; D call uncertain. V was clipped by 1 base and J by 1 base, with 12 bases between them. The CDR3 has 16 amino acids. Germline V gives CDR1 SGHTA, CDR2 FQGNSA. The CDR3 region has the DNA TGTGCCAGCAGCTTAGAACTCCAACCCCGCACAGATACGCAGTATTTT. Its translation: CASSLELQPRTDTQYF.

The chain's CDR3 is CASSSRTGSLGSGANVLTF. The CDR3 bases are TGTGCCAGCAGCTCCCGGACAGGGTCGCTTGGCTCTGGGGCCAACGTCCTGACTTTC. This chain joins TRBV5-4 and TRBJ2-6; 8 bases fit TRBD1. This CDR3 is built from 19 residues. The V segment lost 3 bases and the J segment 0 bases; nucleotides outside the gene matches: 11. The germline V gene has CDR1 SGHNT and CDR2 YYREEE (reference sequence). The variable domain in full, with the rest retrieved from reference TRBV5-4 and TRBJ2-6, is ETGVTQSPTHLIKTRGQQVTLRCSSQSGHNTVSWYQQALGQGPQFIFQYYREEENGRGNFPPRFSGLQFPNYSSELNVNALELDDSALYLCASSSRTGSLGSGANVLTFGAGSRLTVL.

The chain couples TRBV10-3 to TRBJ2-5; 9 nucleotides line up with TRBD1. CDR1 and CDR2 (germline): ENHRY, SYGVKD. This CDR3 has 17 residues. V shed 6 bases and J 1 base; nucleotides not matched to a gene: 12. The CDR3 DNA sequence: TGTGCCATCAGCCACTCGGACAGGGGAAGGGGCCAAGAGACCCAGTACTTC. It specifies CAISHSDRGRGQETQYF.

The chain has TRBV27 and TRBJ2-5, with 16 positions matching TRBD2. V shed 6 bases, J shed 1 base, and the junction held 14 bases outside the gene matches. There are 20 residues in the CDR3. CDR1 and CDR2 from the germline V gene are MNHEY and SMNVEV (reference sequence). The CDR3 bases are TGTGCCAGCAGCCGCACACCCGGGACTAGCGGGGGGGGGATCCAAGAGACCCAGTACTTC. This encodes CASSRTPGTSGGGIQETQYF.